The clone carrying this TCR beta chain occurred a few times. Its antigen is still unknown. These data originate in a study of immune evolution from preneoplasia to lung adenocarcinoma. Here immunoSEQ multiplex PCR was the method, and the copy in TCRdb shows in-frame clones only, minus some. Of 6,000 to 8,500 clones in the sample, 75% to 85% were seen once. Findings of the study overall: Clonality was highest in normal lung, lower in later-stage lesions apparently. Highest clonality occurred in KRAS-mutant, not EGFR-mutant or double wild-type, nodules.

Between the mid-2010s and the late 2010s, patients underwent resection in Japan or China. Nucleic acids came from premalignant or tumor cells enriched by macro-dissection. V was pared by 4 bases and J by 10 bases, with 21 bases between. Germline CDR1 is SGHRS and CDR2 is YFSETQ. This CDR3 is 15 amino acids long. The origin of this receptor is a person between 65 and 79 years old with lung adenocarcinoma. Sequencing was done on a sample of FFPE minimally invasive lung adenocarcinoma tissue. The chain employs TRBV5-1 and TRBJ1-5, with unresolved D. This CDR3 reads CASSPDRRELGPQHF. As DNA, the CDR3 is TGCGCCAGCAGCCCCGACCGGAGAGAGTTGGGTCCCCAGCATTTT.